Each of the 7 T cell receptor beta chains below was sequenced from the same sample in a study of human T cells and chemical hapten exposure. Whole blood that had not been fractionated was the source of extracted total RNA. TCRdb fed the 5' RACE reads into MiXCR, producing one record per CDR3 protein. The table lists 70,000 to 85,000 distinct CDR3 sequences, about 15% of them singletons, with under 7.5% in the top ten. The receptors were sampled from a female donor in good health.

The sample holds many counts of this clonotype. V usage is TRBV7-2 and J usage is TRBJ2-3, with 13 bases matching TRBD2. From germline, CDR1 is SGHTA and CDR2 FQGNSA. This CDR3 is 16 amino acids long. Trimming removed 5 bases from V and 5 bases from J; junction bases left unmatched: 7. The CDR3 DNA is TGTGCCAGCAGCGCACTAGCGGGAGGGCAGGGAGATACGCAGTATTTT. Amino acid sequence: CASSALAGGQGDTQYF.

V gene TRBV28 combines with J gene TRBJ2-3; D may be TRBD2 (6 bases). Germline CDR1 and CDR2: MDHEN and SYDVKM. The length of the CDR3 is 17 residues. V was shortened by 2 bases and J by 1 base, with 16 bases between the two germline ends. DNA for the CDR3: TGTGCCAGCAGTTTAAGGTCTTGGCGGGATGGCACAGATACGCAGTATTTT. This encodes CASSLRSWRDGTDTQYF.

The chain is built from TRBV19 and TRBJ1-1; D perhaps matches TRBD1 (5 bases). The V end was cut by 5 bases, the J end by 3 bases, with 10 bases between. This CDR3 region has 13 residues. CDR1 and CDR2 from the germline V gene are LNHDA and SQIVND (reference sequence). The CDR3, as DNA: TGTGCCAGTAGTCGGGGGTATGACACTGAAGCTTTCTTT. This gives the protein CASSRGYDTEAFF.

The V call is TRBV28, the J call TRBJ1-1; D gene uncertain. This CDR3 has 15 amino acids. From germline, CDR1 is MDHEN and CDR2 SYDVKM. V lost 1 base and J lost 0, with 9 bases in between. The CDR3 spells CASSLYKQMNTEAFF. The CDR3 coding sequence is TGTGCCAGCAGTTTATATAAACAAATGAACACTGAAGCTTTCTTT.

This clonotype was picked up a small number of times. The V gene is TRBV7-9, the J gene TRBJ2-3; no reliable D call. Trimming shortened V by 5 bases and J by 1 base, and 16 bases separated the two germline ends. Per germline, CDR1 SEHNR and CDR2 FQNEAQ (reference sequence). The CDR3 extends over 16 amino acids. The CDR3 DNA reads TGTGCCAGCAGCCCAGACCTAGGAGTAGGCACAGATACGCAGTATTTT. It is translated as CASSPDLGVGTDTQYF. Full variable domain (missing parts from reference TRBV7-9 and TRBJ2-3): DTGVSQNPRHKITKRGQNVTFRCDPISEHNRLYWYRQTLGQGPEFLTYFQNEAQLEKSRLLSDRFSAERPKGSFSTLEIQRTEQGDSAMYLCASSPDLGVGTDTQYFGPGTRLTVL.

The rearrangement links TRBV11-2 to TRBJ2-1, with 7 bases that match TRBD2. The J segment lost 10 bases and the V segment lost 0 bases, leaving 6 bases of the junction unmatched. CDR3 length: 14 amino acids. CDR1 is SGHAT and CDR2 is FQNNGV in the germline V gene. CDR3 protein: CASSLEGGRWEQFF. For the CDR3, the DNA is TGTGCCAGCAGCTTAGAGGGGGGGAGGTGGGAGCAGTTCTTC.

This clonotype was seen just once. This chain joins TRBV5-1 and TRBJ1-1, with unresolved D. Germline-derived CDR1 and CDR2 are SGHRS and YFSETQ. The CDR3 sequence is 14 residues long. Trimming pared 3 bases from V and 1 base from J, leaving 10 bases between. CDR3 DNA sequence: TGCGCCAGCAGCTCGCAAGGTTCGAACACTGAAGCTTTCTTT. Translation: CASSSQGSNTEAFF.